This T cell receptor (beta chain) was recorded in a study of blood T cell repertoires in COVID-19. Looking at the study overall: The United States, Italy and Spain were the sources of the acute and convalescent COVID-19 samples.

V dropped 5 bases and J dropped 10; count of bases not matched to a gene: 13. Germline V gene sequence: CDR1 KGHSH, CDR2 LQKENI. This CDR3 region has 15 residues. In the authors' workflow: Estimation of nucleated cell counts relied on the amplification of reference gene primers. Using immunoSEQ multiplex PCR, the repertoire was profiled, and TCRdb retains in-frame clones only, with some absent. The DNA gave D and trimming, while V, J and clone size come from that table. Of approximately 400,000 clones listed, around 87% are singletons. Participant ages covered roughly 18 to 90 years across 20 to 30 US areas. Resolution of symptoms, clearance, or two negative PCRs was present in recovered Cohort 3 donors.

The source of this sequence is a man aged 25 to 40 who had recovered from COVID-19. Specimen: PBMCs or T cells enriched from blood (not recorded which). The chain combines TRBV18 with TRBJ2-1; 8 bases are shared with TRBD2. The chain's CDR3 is CASSDSGGRASEQFF. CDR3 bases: TGTGCCAGCTCAGACAGCGGGGGCCGGGCATCGGAGCAGTTCTTC. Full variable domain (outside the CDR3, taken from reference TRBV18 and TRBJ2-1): NAGVMQNPRHLVRRRGQEARLRCSPMKGHSHVYWYRQLPEEGLKFMVYLQKENIIDESGMPKERFSAEFPKEGPSILRIQQVVRGDSAAYFCASSDSGGRASEQFFGPGTRLTVL.